This T cell receptor (beta chain) was sequenced for a study of cytomegalovirus exposure and HLA in healthy donors (dated by TCRdb to about 2017). Regarding the research as a whole: The 650 to 750 repertoires of the first cohort and the 120 validation repertoires were produced on the same platform, according to a later analysis. A separate validation cohort of approximately 130 different subjects was used in addition to the roughly 700-subject first cohort. To predict cytomegalovirus infection status, the study brought together high-throughput TCR immunosequencing, statistical association of individual TCRs with disease status, and machine learning. The study aimed to test whether cataloging public T cell receptors could reveal signatures of past pathogen exposure. Findings and caveats that apply to the study as a whole: The study listed approximately 160 TCR beta chains as associated with cytomegalovirus. According to the authors, the approach could potentially be generalized to other disease states and immunological phenotypes. Three of the identified cytomegalovirus-associated TCR beta chains were confirmed in vitro to be specific for cytomegalovirus antigens. While some public TCRs were present in many individuals, most TCR sequences turned up only very rarely across donors. A later analysis lacked HLA typing for the validation cohort, so it scored co-occurrence in that cohort across all 110 or so repertoires. Cytomegalovirus status was reported to be diagnosed by the classifier with high specificity and sensitivity in both the original and validation cohorts. In a later analysis, TCRs clustered in the first cohort were found to also tend to co-occur in the 120 or so validation repertoires, with 90% to 95% of cluster scores above 0.

Comments on this clone: The antigen this receptor binds is unknown. No base quality values were provided; no much bigger clone lies one nucleotide off.

The library was obtained by the immunoSEQ multiplex PCR assay. The original pipeline was this. To diagnose cytomegalovirus status from the catalog of TCR beta chain sequences, a statistical classification framework was built. TCRdb obtained this table from immuneACCESS and retained in-frame rearrangements with V and J assigned. These tables miss some clones; where compared with another copy, unresolved V genes account for less than half of the shortfall, and the remainder is unexplained. The D gene and trimming were derived from the DNA, and the V and J assignments and clone size from that table. This sample holds tens of thousands of clones; roughly 90% were observed only once. Together, the top ten hold about 3.8% of the sample. Separate from the roughly 650-subject first cohort, the validation cohort of around 130 subjects was the group to which the donors belonged. The CDR3 measures 16 amino acids from cysteine to phenylalanine. The kept DNA is CDR3 alone, 48 bases in frame from the first base. The germline V gene gives CDR1 as SGHDN and CDR2 as FVKESK. At the junction V is shortened by 1 base and J by 0 bases, with 10 bases in between.

This TCR was sampled from a woman aged 18-29 years in good health and CMV-seropositive. The sample consisted of PBMCs. In this chain, TRBV14 is recombined with TRBJ2-1, with an unclear D gene assignment. The DNA is as follows: TGTGCCAGCAGCCAAGTCCCGGAGAGCTCCTACAATGAGCAGTTCTTC. The encoded protein is CASSQVPESSYNEQFF.